The 24 T cell receptor beta chains presented below share a single source sample, sequenced in a study of blood T cell repertoires in COVID-19. Clones were read by immunoSEQ multiplex PCR, and TCRdb kept only the in-frame ones, dropping some. The sample has 150,000 to 200,000 clones, roughly 88% seen once. Material: PBMCs or T cells enriched from blood (not recorded which). The receptors come from a middle-aged man who had recovered from COVID-19.

This chain joins TRBV2 and TRBJ1-5; 7 nucleotides match TRBD1. The CDR3 has 13 residues. V shed 5 bases, J shed 6 bases, and the junction held 4 bases outside the gene matches. The V gene's germline CDR1 is SNHLY and CDR2 FYNNEI. The CDR3 nucleotides read TGTGCCAGCAGTTTGACAGGGTCTCAGCCCCAGCATTTT. It translates to CASSLTGSQPQHF.

This chain links TRBV7-9 with TRBJ2-1, with TRBD1 matching over 9 bases. This CDR3 contains 17 residues. Looked up from germline, CDR1 is SEHNR and CDR2 is FQNEAQ (reference sequence). After removal of 5 bases from V and 7 bases from J, the junction contained 15 bases not matched to a gene. The CDR3 is CASSLTRGTGQSNEQFF. In DNA form, the CDR3 reads TGTGCCAGCAGCCTCACCAGAGGGACAGGGCAGTCTAATGAGCAGTTCTTC.

The chain carries TRBV3-1 (or the pseudogene TRBV3-2) and TRBJ2-5; 7 bases are a match to TRBD1. The V segment lost 5 bases and the J segment 4 bases; nucleotides outside the gene matches: 7. The CDR3 runs 14 residues. CDR1 and CDR2 from the germline V gene are LGHDT and YNNKEL (reference sequence). CDR3 protein: CASSYRQGGETQYF. CDR3 sequence (DNA): TGTGCCAGCAGCTATCGACAGGGCGGAGAGACCCAGTACTTC.

The rearrangement uses TRBV14 and TRBJ1-1; D is ambiguous. Trimming removed 0 bases from V and 5 bases from J, with 7 bases in between. This CDR3 is 13 amino acids long. Germline CDR1 is SGHDN and CDR2 is FVKESK. This CDR3 is CASSQDGGTEAFF. The CDR3 DNA sequence: TGTGCCAGCAGCCAAGACGGCGGTACTGAAGCTTTCTTT.

This chain joins TRBV9 and TRBJ2-2; 7 nucleotides align to TRBD1. Losses at the gene ends were 0 bases for V and 2 bases for J; bases not matched to a gene: 13. The CDR3 loop spans 19 amino acids. CDR1 and CDR2 (germline): SGDLS, YYNGEE. For the CDR3, the DNA is TGTGCCAGCAGCGTAGAAGGGCAGGGGGTCTTGGGAAACACCGGGGAGCTGTTTTTT. Translated: CASSVEGQGVLGNTGELFF.

This clone was picked up one time. The V and J genes are TRBV18 and TRBJ2-5, with TRBD1 identical over 7 bases. The CDR3 length is 15 residues. The trim removed 1 base at V and 3 bases at J, leaving 5 bases unmatched. Germline CDR1 is KGHSH and CDR2 is LQKENI. The CDR3 nucleotides read TGTGCCAGCTCACCACTGGCCGGGACAGAAGAGACCCAGTACTTC. It specifies CASSPLAGTEETQYF. Combining the CDR3 with reference TRBV18 and TRBJ2-5 gives the whole variable domain NAGVMQNPRHLVRRRGQEARLRCSPMKGHSHVYWYRQLPEEGLKFMVYLQKENIIDESGMPKERFSAEFPKEGPSILRIQQVVRGDSAAYFCASSPLAGTEETQYFGPGTRLLVL.

The rearrangement links TRBV7-6 to TRBJ2-1, with 13 bases that match TRBD2. The CDR3 contains 17 residues. Germline V gives CDR1 SGHVS, CDR2 FNYEAQ. With 5 bases clipped from V and 5 bases from J, the junction kept 9 bases outside the gene matches. The CDR3 DNA sequence: TGTGCCAGCAGCAGACTAGCGGGGGGCCTTTCGGACAATGAGCAGTTCTTC. Amino acids: CASSRLAGGLSDNEQFF.

This rearrangement joins TRBV5-5 to TRBJ2-2; 8 bases are shared with TRBD1. The CDR3 runs to 16 residues. The J segment lost 7 bases and the V segment lost 6 bases, leaving 14 bases of the junction unmatched. Germline V gene lookup returns CDR1 SGHKS and CDR2 YYEKEE (reference sequence). CDR3 sequence reads: CASTISRGLNFGELFF. The CDR3 DNA is TGTGCCAGCACTATTTCCAGGGGGCTGAATTTCGGGGAGCTGTTTTTT.

This clone was counted once. This chain connects TRBV28 to TRBJ1-4; maybe TRBD1 (5 bases). Germline V gene sequence: CDR1 MDHEN, CDR2 SYDVKM. The CDR3 totals 16 residues. V was pared by 1 base and J by 0 bases, with 9 bases between. CDR3 DNA sequence: TGTGCCAGCAGTTTATCCGGGGGAACAACTAATGAAAAACTGTTTTTT. It specifies CASSLSGGTTNEKLFF.

The chain joins TRBV7-7 to TRBJ2-7, with a weak D call TRBD1 (6 bases). CDR3 length: 14 residues. The germline V gene encodes CDR1 SSHAT and CDR2 FNYEAQ (reference sequence). V lost 5 bases, J lost 6 bases, and 17 bases lay in between. The CDR3, as DNA: TGTGCCAGCAGCGTGGACAGTGTTAATCCCGAGCAGTACTTC. This translates into CASSVDSVNPEQYF. Looking up the rest from reference TRBV7-7 and TRBJ2-7 gives the full variable domain: GAGVSQSPRYKVTKRGQDVTLRCDPISSHATLYWYQQALGQGPEFLTYFNYEAQPDKSGLPSDRFSAERPEGSISTLTIQRTEQRDSAMYRCASSVDSVNPEQYFGPGTRLTVT.

The chain carries TRBV6-5 and TRBJ1-2; tentatively, D is TRBD1 (6 bases). The germline V gene has CDR1 MNHEY and CDR2 SVGAGI. The V and J ends lost 2 bases and 4 bases respectively, with 14 bases between them. The CDR3 contains 15 residues. CDR3: CASSYLSGEGYGYTF. CDR3 DNA sequence: TGTGCCAGCAGTTACCTATCAGGGGAGGGCTATGGCTACACCTTC.

The CDR3 sequence is CASSDPRTALKSYEQYF. CDR3 DNA: TGCGCCAGCAGTGATCCGAGGACAGCTTTAAAGTCCTACGAGCAGTACTTC. V is TRBV10-2 and J is TRBJ2-7; possible D gene TRBD1, 6 bases. The germline V gene encodes CDR1 WSHSY and CDR2 SAAADI. CDR3 length equals 17 residues. Trimming cost V 3 bases and J 1 base, with 19 bases left between them.

The chain couples TRBV5-1 to TRBJ2-7; TRBD1 matches at 7 bases. Germline CDR1 reads SGHRS; CDR2 reads YFSETQ. Unmatched junction bases numbered 2, after V lost 6 bases and J lost 2 bases. The CDR3 is 12 amino acids. The CDR3 coding sequence is TGCGCCAGCAAAGGGACAGCCTACGAGCAGTACTTC. Protein product: CASKGTAYEQYF.

As DNA, the CDR3 is TGTGCCAGCAGCGGTCGCGGGGGGGCGGGGAATGAGCAGTTCTTC. The encoded protein is CASSGRGGAGNEQFF. The chain has TRBV9 and TRBJ2-1; TRBD2 agrees at 9 bases. Losses at the gene ends were 3 bases for V and 7 bases for J; bases not matched to a gene: 8. Germline lookup yields CDR1 SGDLS and CDR2 YYNGEE. CDR3 length: 15 amino acids.

A word on this clone: A read error may be the cause here, since a much bigger clone is one base away. The same CDR3 arises from other DNA sequences in this sample as well. This chain uses TRBV29-1 with TRBJ1-2; D not certain. CDR1 and CDR2 from the germline V gene are SQVTM and ANQGSEA. V gave up 3 bases and J gave up 5 bases, with 4 bases separating them. This CDR3 contains 10 residues. The CDR3 DNA reads as TGCAGCGTTGACAGTTATGGCTACACCTTC. This gives the protein CSVDSYGYTF.

The V gene is TRBV28, the J gene TRBJ1-1; a possible D gene is TRBD1 (6 bases). Trimming left V 4 bases short and J 7 bases short, with 16 bases between. This CDR3 comprises 14 residues. Germline values: CDR1 MDHEN, CDR2 SYDVKM. CDR3 DNA: TGTGCCAGCAGTTCCGCCGGGACACCCCGTGAAGCTTTCTTT. It specifies CASSSAGTPREAFF. Using reference TRBV28 and TRBJ1-1 for the parts outside the CDR3, the full variable domain is DVKVTQSSRYLVKRTGEKVFLECVQDMDHENMFWYRQDPGLGLRLIYFSYDVKMKEKGDIPEGYSVSREKKERFSLILESASTNQTSMYLCASSSAGTPREAFFGQGTRLTVV.

For this clone: Other DNA sequences in this sample translate to the same CDR3. J is TRBJ1-2 and V is TRBV28, with a weak D call TRBD1 (6 bases). This CDR3 comprises 13 residues. Germline CDR1 and CDR2: MDHEN and SYDVKM. DNA for the CDR3: TGTGCAACGGGACAAACACCAGACTATGGCTACACCTTC. The encoded protein is CATGQTPDYGYTF.

The J gene is TRBJ1-6, the V gene TRBV4-1, with 7 bases matching TRBD1. The CDR3 sequence is 14 residues long. CDR1 is MGHRA and CDR2 is YSYEKL in the germline V gene. V trimming: 8 bases; J trimming: 9 bases; junction bases outside the gene matches: 10. The CDR3 reads CASQTGRGSSPLHF. The CDR3 DNA reads as TGCGCCAGCCAAACTGGCAGGGGGTCTTCACCCCTCCACTTT.

This clone was counted a single time. The rearrangement joins TRBV18 to TRBJ1-1; 7 bases agree with TRBD1. The CDR3 consists of 15 residues. Germline values: CDR1 KGHSH, CDR2 LQKENI. Unmatched junction bases numbered 6, after V lost 4 bases and J lost 1 base. The CDR3 loop reads CASSLRQGSNTEAFF. The CDR3 nucleotides are TGTGCCAGCTCACTCAGACAGGGCTCGAACACTGAAGCTTTCTTT.

This chain links TRBV18 with TRBJ2-1, with 9 bases identical to TRBD1. The length of the CDR3 is 15 residues. Germline V gene sequence: CDR1 KGHSH, CDR2 LQKENI. V shed 4 bases, J shed 7 bases, and the junction held 8 bases outside the gene matches. CDR3 in DNA: TGTGCCAGCTCACGAACGGCAGGGACAGGGAATGAGCAGTTCTTC. As protein: CASSRTAGTGNEQFF.

The chain joins TRBV3-1 (or the pseudogene TRBV3-2) to TRBJ1-4, with 8 bases aligning to TRBD1. V lost 4 bases and J lost 8; bases outside the gene matches: 6. From germline, CDR1 is LGHDT and CDR2 YNNKEL (reference sequence). This CDR3 spans 14 amino acids. This chain's CDR3 is CASSLTGVGEKLFF. As DNA, the CDR3 is TGTGCCAGCAGCCTGACAGGGGTGGGGGAAAAACTGTTTTTT.

This chain connects TRBV18 to TRBJ1-1; no definite D call. This CDR3 is 15 amino acids long. Germline V CDR1 and CDR2: KGHSH, LQKENI. V lost 1 base to trimming and J lost 12 bases, with 21 bases between them. The CDR3 here is CASSPRDGGLMKTFF. In DNA form, the CDR3 reads TGTGCCAGCTCACCACGCGACGGAGGATTAATGAAAACTTTCTTT.

The V and J genes are TRBV19 and TRBJ1-2; D call uncertain. The V end was cut by 0 bases, the J end by 8 bases, with 10 bases between. The CDR3 loop spans 13 amino acids. Germline V lookup: CDR1 LNHDA, CDR2 SQIVND (reference sequence). Here the CDR3 reads CASSIDSRRGYTF. The CDR3 DNA reads as TGTGCCAGTAGTATAGACTCCCGCCGGGGCTACACCTTC.

This clone was counted a single time. V is TRBV5-1 and J is TRBJ2-5, with D possibly matching TRBD1 (5 bases). V dropped 0 bases and J dropped 2 bases, with 11 bases sitting between them. CDR1 and CDR2 (germline): SGHRS, YFSETQ. The CDR3 spans 15 residues. The CDR3 protein is CASSLDSAGQETQYF. The CDR3 DNA sequence: TGCGCCAGCAGCTTGGATTCCGCAGGGCAAGAGACCCAGTACTTC. The whole variable domain, remainder taken from reference TRBV5-1 and TRBJ2-5, is KAGVTQTPRYLIKTRGQQVTLSCSPISGHRSVSWYQQTPGQGLQFLFEYFSETQRNKGNFPGRFSGRQFSNSRSEMNVSTLELGDSALYLCASSLDSAGQETQYFGPGTRLLVL.